Here is one T cell receptor (beta chain) with its context. The antigen is unknown. These data originate in a study of somatic mutations in cytotoxic T cells in rheumatoid arthritis. The study's findings and limits: Clonality of CD8+ T cells, which was compared between rheumatoid arthritis patients and age-matched healthy controls, did not differ significantly.

Between the trimmed V and J ends, which lost 1 base and 6 bases, there was a span of 15 bases. Germline-derived CDR1 and CDR2 are SGHRS and YFSETQ. The CDR3 spans 15 residues. Data came from immunoSEQ multiplex PCR; TCRdb stores just in-frame clones and leaves some out. The sample consists of some 25,000 clones, 70% to 80% of them appearing once. The specimen was CD8+ T cells sorted from blood. This TCR was sampled from a woman between 18 and 29 years old in good health. J is TRBJ2-3 and V is TRBV5-1, with D possibly TRBD2 on 6 matching bases. The CDR3 nucleotides are TGCGCCAGCAGCTTGACGCGGGGCAGGATTGATACGCAGTATTTT. Protein sequence: CASSLTRGRIDTQYF.